This TCR beta chain emerged from a study of OX40 agonist ivuxolimab in advanced cancers. The germline V gene has CDR1 SGHVS and CDR2 FNYEAQ. V lost 1 base and J lost 0, with 14 bases in between. The length of the CDR3 is 17 residues. Using immunoSEQ multiplex PCR, the repertoire was profiled, and TCRdb retains in-frame clones only, with some absent. The sample holds about 24,000 clones, roughly 93% seen once. The sequence was collected from an adult with an advanced solid tumor such as melanoma, head and neck, liver or kidney cancer. This specimen was CD4+ or CD8+ T cells sorted from blood, taken in a trial of the OX40 agonist ivuxolimab. The chain employs TRBV7-6 and TRBJ2-3, with D possibly TRBD2 on 5 matching bases. The chain's CDR3 is CASSLEARGSSTDTQYF. CDR3 sequence (DNA): TGTGCCAGCAGCTTAGAGGCCCGGGGATCTAGCACAGATACGCAGTATTTT.